The 10 T cell receptor beta chains below were found in one sample sequenced in a study of blood T cells in healthy people across ages. A second 7 to 11 cycle PCR used barcoded and J-beta primers. TCRdb ran MiXCR on the 5' RACE reads and lists one entry per CDR3 protein. Of about 760,000 distinct CDR3 sequences listed, roughly three fifths were seen once; the top ten hold about a quarter. What was sequenced was blood. The receptors derive from a man aged 35-49 years in good health.

This chain connects TRBV7-2 to TRBJ1-4, with TRBD1 matching over 10 bases. The length of the CDR3 is 15 residues. Germline loops: CDR1 SGHTA, CDR2 FQGNSA. V lost 5 bases and J lost 6; bases outside the gene matches: 6. The chain's CDR3 is CASSRDRGRDEKLFF. The CDR3 nucleotides read TGTGCCAGCAGCCGAGACAGGGGGCGTGATGAAAAACTGTTTTTT.

The J gene is TRBJ2-4, the V gene TRBV3-1, with a weak D call TRBD1 (6 bases). V was clipped by 2 bases and J by 6 bases, with 20 bases between them. The CDR3 loop spans 17 amino acids. Per germline, CDR1 LGHDT and CDR2 YNNKEL (reference sequence). The CDR3 reads CASSQFPTGQSGNIQYF. The CDR3 nucleotides read TGTGCCAGCAGCCAATTCCCAACAGGACAGTCGGGAAACATTCAGTACTTC.

The genes are TRBV13 and TRBJ2-1; D gene ambiguous. Per the germline V gene, CDR1 is PRHDT and CDR2 is FYEKMQ (reference sequence). This CDR3 region has 14 residues. Trimming removed 5 bases at V and 8 bases at J, with 16 bases between. The CDR3 reads CASSPSAGSDEQFF. The CDR3 DNA reads TGTGCCAGCAGCCCGTCGGCAGGATCCGATGAGCAGTTCTTC.

In its sample, this clonotype was seen a few times. V is TRBV7-2 and J is TRBJ1-2, with 7 bases fitting TRBD1. CDR1 is SGHTA and CDR2 is FQGNSA in the germline V gene. The CDR3 is 16 residues long. Unmatched junction bases numbered 7, after V lost 1 base and J lost 2 bases. Here the CDR3 reads CASSLETLGGNYGYTF. Here the CDR3 DNA reads TGTGCCAGCAGCTTAGAAACACTAGGGGGCAACTATGGCTACACCTTC.

The V gene is TRBV28, the J gene TRBJ2-7; 8 positions match TRBD1. Germline assignment: CDR1 MDHEN and CDR2 SYDVKM. The CDR3 is 14 amino acids. Unmatched junction bases numbered 5, after V lost 3 bases and J lost 4 bases. CDR3 DNA: TGTGCCAGCAGTTTCGGGACAGGCGATTACGAGCAGTACTTC. It translates to CASSFGTGDYEQYF. Using reference TRBV28 and TRBJ2-7 for the parts outside the CDR3, the full variable domain is DVKVTQSSRYLVKRTGEKVFLECVQDMDHENMFWYRQDPGLGLRLIYFSYDVKMKEKGDIPEGYSVSREKKERFSLILESASTNQTSMYLCASSFGTGDYEQYFGPGTRLTVT.

The chain recombines TRBV5-1 with TRBJ1-1, with 8 nucleotides matching TRBD1. J lost 2 bases, V lost 5 bases, and 14 bases had no gene match. Germline lookup yields CDR1 SGHRS and CDR2 YFSETQ. The CDR3 has 17 amino acids. The CDR3 loop is CASSSQEGTGRNTEAFF. CDR3 coding DNA: TGCGCCAGCAGTTCTCAAGAAGGGACAGGACGAAACACTGAAGCTTTCTTT.

This clonotype was recorded once. This chain uses TRBV10-3 with TRBJ1-5; the match to TRBD1 covers 7 bases. CDR3 length: 15 residues. The germline CDR1 and CDR2 sequences are ENHRY and SYGVKD. V was pared by 0 bases and J by 6 bases, with 5 bases of the junction left unmatched. CDR3 nucleotides: TGTGCCATCAGTGAGTCTCAAGACAGGGTTCAGCCCCAGCATTTT. This codes for CAISESQDRVQPQHF.

This chain connects TRBV5-1 to TRBJ2-7; tentative D call: TRBD2 (6 bases). The V gene lost 4 bases and the J gene lost 0 bases, with 23 bases spanning the gap. In germline, CDR1 is SGHRS, CDR2 YFSETQ. The CDR3 extends over 18 amino acids. The CDR3 sequence: CASSDGYGNRRGSYEQYF. The DNA of the CDR3 is TGCGCCAGCAGCGACGGATACGGCAACCGGAGGGGCTCCTACGAGCAGTACTTC.

The rearrangement uses TRBV7-2 and TRBJ1-2; 7 nucleotides line up with TRBD1. Per the germline V gene, CDR1 is SGHTA and CDR2 is FQGNSA. Trimming took 4 bases from V and 3 from J; bases not matched to a gene: 5. This CDR3 region has 14 residues. The CDR3 nucleotides are TGTGCCAGCAGCTCTAGGGGGCCGGACTATGGCTACACCTTC. It translates to CASSSRGPDYGYTF.

This clonotype turned up a few times. CDR3 DNA: TGTGCCAGCAGGTCCAGCGGGAAGACCCAGTACTTC. It encodes CASRSSGKTQYF. The chain recombines TRBV28 with TRBJ2-5; 7 bases map to TRBD2. Per the germline V gene, CDR1 is MDHEN and CDR2 is SYDVKM. The CDR3 is 12 residues long. The junction had 4 bases not matched to a gene; V was cut back by 6 bases and J by 6 bases.